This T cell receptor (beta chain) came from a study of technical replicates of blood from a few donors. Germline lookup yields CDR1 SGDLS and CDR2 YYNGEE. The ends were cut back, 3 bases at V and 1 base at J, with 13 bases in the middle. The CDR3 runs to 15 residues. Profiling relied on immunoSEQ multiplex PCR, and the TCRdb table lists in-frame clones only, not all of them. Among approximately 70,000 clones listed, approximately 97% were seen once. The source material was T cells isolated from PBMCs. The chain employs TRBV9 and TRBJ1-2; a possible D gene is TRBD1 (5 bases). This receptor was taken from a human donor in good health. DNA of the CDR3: TGTGCCAGCAGCGGCCTGACAGCCCGTAACTATGGCTACACCTTC. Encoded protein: CASSGLTARNYGYTF.